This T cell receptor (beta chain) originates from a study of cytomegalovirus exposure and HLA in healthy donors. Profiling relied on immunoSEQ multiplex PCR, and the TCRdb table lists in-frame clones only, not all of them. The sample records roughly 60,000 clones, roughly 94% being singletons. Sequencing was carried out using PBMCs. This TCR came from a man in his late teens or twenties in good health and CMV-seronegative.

CDR3 coding DNA: TGTGCCAGCAGCCAAGGGGGCCTCACCCACACCGGGGAGCTGTTTTTT. It specifies CASSQGGLTHTGELFF. The V and J genes are TRBV7-7 and TRBJ2-2; the match to TRBD1 covers 7 bases. The CDR3 is 16 residues long. V shed 5 bases, J shed 3 bases, and the junction held 9 bases outside the gene matches. Germline V gives CDR1 SSHAT, CDR2 FNYEAQ (reference sequence).